This TCR beta chain comes out of a study of Ad26.COV2.S vaccination and SARS-CoV-2 variants. V lost 3 bases, J lost 5 bases, and 16 bases lay in between. The germline CDR1 and CDR2 sequences are SQVTM and ANQGSEA. The CDR3 runs to 14 residues. Profiled with immunoSEQ multiplex PCR; TCRdb holds only in-frame clones, not every one. Here the sample spans fewer than 400,000 clones, around 85% being singletons. Treatment indicated: some 19 received Ad26.COV2.S at low or high dose, single or two shots; about 5 received placebo; per-sample allocation not given. Samples came from day 63 after the first vaccine or placebo injection.

This clonotype was sampled from a person between 18 and 65 years old who received the Ad26.COV2.S COVID-19 vaccine or a placebo. V gene TRBV29-1 combines with J gene TRBJ2-5; D perhaps matches TRBD1 (6 bases). Source: peripheral blood, taken in a trial of Ad26.COV2.S vaccine versus placebo. The CDR3 reads CSVDLGALGETQYF. The CDR3 DNA follows: TGCAGCGTTGACTTGGGGGCCCTCGGGGAGACCCAGTACTTC.